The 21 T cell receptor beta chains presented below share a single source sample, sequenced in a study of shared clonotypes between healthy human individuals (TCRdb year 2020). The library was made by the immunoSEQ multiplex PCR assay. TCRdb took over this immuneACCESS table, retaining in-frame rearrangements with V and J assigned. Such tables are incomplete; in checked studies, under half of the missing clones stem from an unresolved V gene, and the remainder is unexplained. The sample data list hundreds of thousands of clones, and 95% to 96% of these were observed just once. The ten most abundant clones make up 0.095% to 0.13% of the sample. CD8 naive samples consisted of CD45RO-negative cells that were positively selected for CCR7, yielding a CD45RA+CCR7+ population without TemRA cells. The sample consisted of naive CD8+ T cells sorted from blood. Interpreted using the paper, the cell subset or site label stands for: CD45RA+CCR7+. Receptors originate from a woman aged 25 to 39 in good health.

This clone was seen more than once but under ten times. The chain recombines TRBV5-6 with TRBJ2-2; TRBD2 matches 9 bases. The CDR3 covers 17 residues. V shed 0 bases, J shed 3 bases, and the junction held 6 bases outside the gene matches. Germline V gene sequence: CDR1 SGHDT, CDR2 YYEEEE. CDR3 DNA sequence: TGTGCCAGCAGCTTGGCGACTAGCGGAGCGTACACCGGGGAGCTGTTTTTT. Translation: CASSLATSGAYTGELFF.

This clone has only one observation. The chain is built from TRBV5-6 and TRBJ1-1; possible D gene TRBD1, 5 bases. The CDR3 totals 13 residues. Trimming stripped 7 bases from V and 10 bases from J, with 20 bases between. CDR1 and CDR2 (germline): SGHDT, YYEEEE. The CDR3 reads CASFEGVGHGAFF. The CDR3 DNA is TGTGCCAGCTTCGAAGGGGTAGGGCACGGAGCTTTCTTT.

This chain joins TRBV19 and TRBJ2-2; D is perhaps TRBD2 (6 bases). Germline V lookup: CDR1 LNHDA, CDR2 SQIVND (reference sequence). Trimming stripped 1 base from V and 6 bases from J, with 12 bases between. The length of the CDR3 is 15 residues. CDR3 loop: CASSIARGLSGELFF. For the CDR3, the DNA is TGTGCCAGTAGTATAGCCCGAGGACTATCCGGGGAGCTGTTTTTT.

The DNA of the CDR3 is TGTGCCACCACGGGACGGAACTATGGCTACACCTTC. It yields the protein CATTGRNYGYTF. The V call is TRBV25-1, the J call TRBJ1-2; weak D call: TRBD1 (5 bases). Germline CDR1 and CDR2: MGHDK and SYGVNS. Trimming cost V 10 bases and J 2 bases, with 11 bases left between them. The CDR3 runs to 12 residues.

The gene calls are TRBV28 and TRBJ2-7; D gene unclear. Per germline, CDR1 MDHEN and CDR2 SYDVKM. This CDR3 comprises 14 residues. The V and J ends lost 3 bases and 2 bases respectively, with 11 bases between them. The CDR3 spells CASSFWEQTYEQYF. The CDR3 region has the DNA TGTGCCAGCAGTTTTTGGGAACAGACCTACGAGCAGTACTTC.

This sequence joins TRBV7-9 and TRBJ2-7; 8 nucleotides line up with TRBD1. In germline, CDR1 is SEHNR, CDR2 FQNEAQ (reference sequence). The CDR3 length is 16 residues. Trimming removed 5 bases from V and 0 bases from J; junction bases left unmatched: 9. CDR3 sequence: CASSPRQGPSSYEQYF. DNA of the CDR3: TGTGCCAGCAGCCCACGACAGGGGCCAAGCTCCTACGAGCAGTACTTC.

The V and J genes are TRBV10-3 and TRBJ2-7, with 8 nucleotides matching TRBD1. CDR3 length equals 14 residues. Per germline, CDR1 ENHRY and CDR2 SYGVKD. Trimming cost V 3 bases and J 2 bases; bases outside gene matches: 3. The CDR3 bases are TGTGCCATCAGTGACAGGGGGCAAACCTACGAGCAGTACTTC. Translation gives CAISDRGQTYEQYF.

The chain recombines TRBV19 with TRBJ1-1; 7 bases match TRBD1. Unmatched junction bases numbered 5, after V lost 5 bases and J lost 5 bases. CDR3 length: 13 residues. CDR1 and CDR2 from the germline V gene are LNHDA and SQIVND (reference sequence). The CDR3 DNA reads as TGTGCCAGTAGTGTACAGGGGAGGACTGAAGCTTTCTTT. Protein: CASSVQGRTEAFF.

The CDR3 DNA sequence: TGTGCCAGCAGCCCTCACCGGACCACAGATACGCAGTATTTT. Residues: CASSPHRTTDTQYF. This chain joins TRBV9 and TRBJ2-3; D gene ambiguous. This CDR3 contains 14 residues. The V gene lost 4 bases and the J gene lost 2 bases, with 11 bases spanning the gap. Germline CDR1 is SGDLS and CDR2 is YYNGEE.

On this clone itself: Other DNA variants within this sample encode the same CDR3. This CDR3 is CASSQEAGVAYNEQFF. DNA of the CDR3: TGCGCCAGCAGCCAAGAAGCGGGGGTAGCCTACAATGAGCAGTTCTTC. The chain is built from TRBV4-1 and TRBJ2-1; 8 nucleotides match TRBD2. Germline trimming cut 0 bases from V and 2 bases from J; bases unmatched to any gene: 3. Germline CDR1 MGHRA, CDR2 YSYEKL. The CDR3 is 16 residues long.

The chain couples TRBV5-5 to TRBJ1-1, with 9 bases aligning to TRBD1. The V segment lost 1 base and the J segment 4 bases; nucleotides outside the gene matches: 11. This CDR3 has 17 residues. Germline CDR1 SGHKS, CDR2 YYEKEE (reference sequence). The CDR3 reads CASSLYGNRGQGTEAFF. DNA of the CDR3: TGTGCCAGCAGCTTGTACGGCAACAGGGGGCAGGGCACTGAAGCTTTCTTT.

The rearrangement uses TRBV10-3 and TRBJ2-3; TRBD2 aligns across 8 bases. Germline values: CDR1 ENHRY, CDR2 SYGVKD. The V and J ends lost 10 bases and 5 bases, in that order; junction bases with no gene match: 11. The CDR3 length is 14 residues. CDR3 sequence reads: CATQAGVGIDTQYF. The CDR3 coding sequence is TGTGCCACCCAAGCGGGAGTTGGTATAGATACGCAGTATTTT.

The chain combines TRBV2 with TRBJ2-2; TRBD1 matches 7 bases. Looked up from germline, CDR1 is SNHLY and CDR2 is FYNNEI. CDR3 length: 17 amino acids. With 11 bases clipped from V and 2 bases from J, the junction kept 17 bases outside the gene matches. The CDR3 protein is CAGSGTVLNKNTGELFF. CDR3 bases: TGTGCCGGATCCGGGACAGTCCTCAACAAAAACACCGGGGAGCTGTTTTTT.

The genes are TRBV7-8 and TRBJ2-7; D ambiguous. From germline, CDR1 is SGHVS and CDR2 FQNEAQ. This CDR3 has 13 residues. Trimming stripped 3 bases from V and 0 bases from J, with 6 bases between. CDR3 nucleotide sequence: TGTGCCAGCAGCTTCGGCAGCTCCTACGAGCAGTACTTC. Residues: CASSFGSSYEQYF.

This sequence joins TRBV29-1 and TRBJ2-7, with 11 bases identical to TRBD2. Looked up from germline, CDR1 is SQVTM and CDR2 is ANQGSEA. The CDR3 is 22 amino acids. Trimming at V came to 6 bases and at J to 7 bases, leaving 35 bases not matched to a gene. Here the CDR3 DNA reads TGCAGCGTAGCTGGGCTCACCGCGGACGGGGACGTCACTAGCGGGAGTAGTGTAGAGCAGTACTTC. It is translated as CSVAGLTADGDVTSGSSVEQYF.

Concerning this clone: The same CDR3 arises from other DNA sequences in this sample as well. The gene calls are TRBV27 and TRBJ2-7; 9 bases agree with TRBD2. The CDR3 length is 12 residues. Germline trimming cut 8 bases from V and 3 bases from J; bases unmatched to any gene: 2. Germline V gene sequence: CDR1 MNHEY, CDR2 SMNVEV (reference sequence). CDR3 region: CASRSGGYEQYF. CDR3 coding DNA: TGTGCCAGCCGTAGCGGGGGCTACGAGCAGTACTTC.

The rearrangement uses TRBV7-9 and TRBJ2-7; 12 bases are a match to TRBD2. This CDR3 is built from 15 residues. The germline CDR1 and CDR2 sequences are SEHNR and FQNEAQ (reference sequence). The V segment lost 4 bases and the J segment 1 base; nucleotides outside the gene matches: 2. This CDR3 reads CASSSTSGGSYEQYF. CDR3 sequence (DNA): TGTGCCAGCAGCTCGACTAGCGGGGGTTCCTACGAGCAGTACTTC.

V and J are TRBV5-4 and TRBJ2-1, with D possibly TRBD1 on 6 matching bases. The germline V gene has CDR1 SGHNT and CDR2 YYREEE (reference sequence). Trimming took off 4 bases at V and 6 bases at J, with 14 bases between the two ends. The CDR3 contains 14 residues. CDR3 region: CASSQNTGSNEQFF. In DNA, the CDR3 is TGTGCCAGCAGCCAAAACACAGGGTCCAATGAGCAGTTCTTC. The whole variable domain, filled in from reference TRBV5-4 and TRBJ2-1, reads ETGVTQSPTHLIKTRGQQVTLRCSSQSGHNTVSWYQQALGQGPQFIFQYYREEENGRGNFPPRFSGLQFPNYSSELNVNALELDDSALYLCASSQNTGSNEQFFGPGTRLTVL.

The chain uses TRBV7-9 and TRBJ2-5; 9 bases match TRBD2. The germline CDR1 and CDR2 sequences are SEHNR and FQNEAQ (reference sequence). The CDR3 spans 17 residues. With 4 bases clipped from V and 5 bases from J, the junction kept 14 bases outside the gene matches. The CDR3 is CASSSPLRGRAGETQYF. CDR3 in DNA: TGTGCCAGCAGCTCCCCTCTACGCGGGAGGGCCGGGGAGACCCAGTACTTC. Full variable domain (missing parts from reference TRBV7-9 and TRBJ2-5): DTGVSQNPRHKITKRGQNVTFRCDPISEHNRLYWYRQTLGQGPEFLTYFQNEAQLEKSRLLSDRFSAERPKGSFSTLEIQRTEQGDSAMYLCASSSPLRGRAGETQYFGPGTRLLVL.

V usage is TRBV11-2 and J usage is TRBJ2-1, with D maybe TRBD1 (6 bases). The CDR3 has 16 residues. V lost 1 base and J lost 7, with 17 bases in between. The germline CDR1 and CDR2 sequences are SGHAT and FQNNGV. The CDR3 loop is CASSLGLQGKGNEQFF. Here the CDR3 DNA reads TGTGCCAGCAGCTTAGGCCTCCAGGGGAAAGGGAATGAGCAGTTCTTC.

CDR3 coding DNA: TGTGCCAGCAGTTCGCACAGGGAGAACTATGGCTACACCTTC. Protein sequence: CASSSHRENYGYTF. The J gene is TRBJ1-2, the V gene TRBV27; TRBD1 is a possible D gene (6 bases). The CDR3 contains 14 residues. Germline CDR1 reads MNHEY; CDR2 reads SMNVEV (reference sequence). Trimming left V 4 bases short and J 2 bases short, with 11 bases between.